A single sample gave rise to the 20 T cell receptor delta chains below, sequenced in a study of γδ T cells in repeated Plasmodium falciparum infection. Flow sorting of PBMC yielded separate Vgamma9/Vdelta2+ and Vdelta2-negative gammadelta T cell populations for bulk repertoire analysis. TCRdb re-processed the multiplex PCR reads via CATT. This table has around 52,000 delta-chain clones, approximately 1.5% appearing once. The sequenced sample consisted of gamma-delta T cells from blood. These receptors were collected from a pool of human donors (malaria-infected and uninfected, not separated).

This clone was observed a few times. For this DNA, TCRdb reports the protein of a much larger clone, which diverges at residue 11, most likely from a read error; the protein presented here is translated directly from the DNA. The V gene is TRDV1, the J gene TRDJ3, with a tentative D call TRDD3 (6 bases). No J gene was available from TCRdb, and it was assigned here by a germline match of the DNA. V lost 0 bases, J lost 4 bases, and 22 bases lay in between. The CDR3 extends over 21 amino acids. Germline-derived CDR1 and CDR2 are TSWWSYY and QGS. The CDR3, as DNA: TGTGCTCTTGGGGAACTACCTACAGGGTGGGTGATACGATGGGACACCCGACAGATGTTTTTC. It specifies CALGELPTGWVIRWDTRQMFF.

This clone was found a few times. A far bigger clonotype differs at one base, so this is likely a read error. Distinct nucleotide sequences in the sample also encode this CDR3. The chain recombines TRDV1 with TRDJ1, with 12 bases fitting TRDD3. No J gene was available from TCRdb, and it was assigned here by a germline match of the DNA. The CDR3 runs 22 residues. The germline CDR1 and CDR2 sequences are TSWWSYY and QGS. V dropped 0 bases and J dropped 1; count of bases not matched to a gene: 18. The CDR3 nucleotides are TGTGCTCTTGGGGAACTTCAGATCCTATGGAGAACTGGGGGATACCTCACCGATAAACTCATCTTT. Its protein is CALGELQILWRTGGYLTDKLIF.

This clone was counted many times. A far larger clone is just one base off, so this is likely a read error. Other DNA sequences in this sample translate to the same CDR3. V and J are TRDV1 and TRDJ1, with 7 bases lining up with TRDD2. The CDR3 is made up of 16 amino acids. J lost 1 base, V lost 3 bases, and 8 bases had no gene match. Germline V gene sequence: CDR1 TSWWSYY, CDR2 QGS. CDR3 nucleotide sequence: TGTGCTCTTGGGGAGACATCTTCCTATAGCACCGATAAACTCATCTTT. As protein: CALGETSSYSTDKLIF.

This clone has only a few counts. The amino acid sequence in TCRdb belongs to a much larger clone and departs from this DNA's translation at residue 9, likely a sequencing read error; the sequence shown is translated from the DNA. V and J are TRDV1 and TRDJ1; 9 bases map to TRDD3. The J gene was missing in TCRdb and was found by matching the end of the DNA to germline. V lost 1 base, J lost 1 base, and 25 bases stayed unmatched. CDR1 TSWWSYY and CDR2 QGS come from the germline V gene. The CDR3 is 23 amino acids. CDR3 nucleotide sequence: TGTGCTCTTGGGGAACGAGTTTCCCCAATCCCGCCCTGGGGATACGCGGGCACCGATAAACTCATCTTT. The encoded protein is CALGERVSPIPPWGYAGTDKLIF.

This clone was picked up a small number of times. The protein in TCRdb stems from a much larger clone and differs at residue 16 from this DNA's translation, likely a read error; here the protein is translated from the DNA. The chain carries TRDV1 and TRDJ1, with 10 bases lining up with TRDD3. The CDR3 has 20 amino acids. Looked up from germline, CDR1 is TSWWSYY and CDR2 is QGS. Here the CDR3 reads CALGDYHNYWGMYSTVKLIF. The CDR3 DNA follows: TGTGCTCTTGGTGACTACCACAATTACTGGGGGATGTATTCCACCGTTAAACTCATCTTT.

This clone rates as medium-sized. The identical CDR3 is also encoded by other nucleotide sequences in the sample. For the CDR3, the DNA is TGTGCTCTTGGGGAATTAAAAAGTCCTCCCTGGGGTGGGGGATACGCCTTGTTGGGCGATAAACTCATCTTT. The encoded protein is CALGELKSPPWGGGYALLGDKLIF. The rearrangement links TRDV1 to TRDJ1, with 11 bases that match TRDD3. This CDR3 comprises 24 residues. The V gene's germline CDR1 is TSWWSYY and CDR2 QGS. The V gene end was trimmed by 2 bases and the J gene end by 4 bases; junction bases not matched to a gene: 30.

The CDR3 sequence: CALGELAFLPYWGAGQYTDKLIF. CDR3 nucleotide sequence: TGTGCTCTTGGGGAACTGGCGTTCCTCCCGTACTGGGGGGCGGGCCAATACACCGATAAACTCATCTTT. The chain employs TRDV1 and TRDJ1; 8 nucleotides agree with TRDD3. Assignment of the J gene here rests on matching the DNA to germline, because TCRdb gives none. From germline, CDR1 is TSWWSYY and CDR2 QGS. V was clipped by 0 bases and J by 0 bases; unmatched bases: 24. The CDR3 loop spans 23 amino acids.

Notes on this clone: The protein TCRdb lists belongs to a much larger clone and differs from this DNA's translation at residue 16, which points to a read error; the protein shown is made from the DNA. The chain couples TRDV1 to TRDJ1, with 8 bases aligning to TRDD3. Germline V gene lookup returns CDR1 TSWWSYY and CDR2 QGS. This CDR3 spans 20 amino acids. This chain's CDR3 is CALGELLWGTSLKYTAKLIF. CDR3 in DNA: TGTGCTCTTGGGGAGTTACTCTGGGGGACGAGTTTAAAGTACACCGCTAAACTCATCTTT.

This clone was seen more than once but under ten times. A read error likely explains this, since a far larger clone differs by one base. Other DNA variants within this sample encode the same CDR3. This chain uses TRDV1 with TRDJ1, with 9 bases lining up with TRDD3. The J gene, left out of TCRdb, was set here by checking the DNA against germline. Germline CDR1 TSWWSYY, CDR2 QGS. The CDR3 extends over 21 amino acids. The CDR3 here is CALVVTITGGLQHTYTDKLIF. Here the CDR3 DNA reads TGCGCTCTTGTGGTTACCATTACTGGGGGACTCCAGCACACGTACACCGATAAACTCATCTTT.

Ten or more counts support this clone. A far larger clone is off by one base, so a read error is likely. Other DNA sequences of this sample code for an identical CDR3. The chain uses TRDV2 and TRDJ2, with 8 bases matching TRDD3. This CDR3 spans 14 amino acids. Germline assignment: CDR1 GEAIGNYY and CDR2 EKD. The CDR3 loop is CACDTWGMTAQLFF. CDR3 bases: TGTGCCTGTGACACCTGGGGGATGACGGCACAACTCTTCTTT.

This clone was counted at least ten times. Given a far larger clone just one base away, this is likely a sequencing read error. Other DNA sequences in this sample translate to the same CDR3. This rearrangement joins TRDV2 to TRDJ2, with a tentative D call TRDD3 (5 bases). The CDR3 has 16 residues. Germline CDR1 and CDR2: GEAIGNYY and EKD. CDR3 loop: CACDIIGVGGTAQLFF. The DNA for the CDR3 is TGTGCCTGTGACATAATTGGGGTGGGAGGGACAGCGCAACTCTTCTTT.

This clone has just a few counts. The protein recorded in TCRdb matches a much larger clone and deviates from this DNA's translation at residue 10, suggesting a read error; the protein here is obtained by translating the DNA. V and J are TRDV1 and TRDJ1; no clear D gene. Deletions cut 1 base from V and 1 base from J, with 31 bases between. Per germline, CDR1 TSWWSYY and CDR2 QGS. This CDR3 comprises 22 residues. In nucleotides, the CDR3 is TGTGCTCTTGGGGAACCCGGTCCCTTTCGCCGTACGGTGGCCGGGTGCACCGATAAACTCATCTTT. Encoded protein: CALGEPGPFRRTVAGCTDKLIF.

At least ten counts were recorded for this clone. A far larger clone is a single base away, which makes a read error likely. This CDR3 is also generated by other DNA sequences in the sample. The gene calls are TRDV1 and TRDJ1; unclear D gene. TCRdb gives no J gene; it was assigned here by matching the DNA to germline. Germline loops: CDR1 TSWWSYY, CDR2 QGS. The V and J ends lost 2 bases and 2 bases respectively, with 18 bases between them. This CDR3 has 17 amino acids. CDR3 amino acids: CALGEAHPPLNTDKLIF. The CDR3 DNA follows: TGTGCTCTTGGGGAAGCTCACCCCCCTCTTAATACCGATAAACTCATCTTT.

There are many counts of this clone. TCRdb pairs this DNA with a much larger clone's protein that differs at residue 16, likely a read error; the protein shown was translated from the DNA. The chain employs TRDV1 and TRDJ1, with 12 positions matching TRDD3. The CDR3 contains 18 residues. The germline V gene encodes CDR1 TSWWSYY and CDR2 QGS. In nucleotides, the CDR3 is TGTGCTCTTGGGAGCGCCAAGGGGATCTGGGGGATACGAAGTAAACCCATCTTT. This encodes CALGSAKGIWGIRSKPIF.

This clone was recorded many times. TCRdb's entry gives the protein of a much larger clone, which mismatches this DNA's translation at residue 14, likely from a read error; the protein reported here is translated from the DNA. The chain has TRDV1 and TRDJ1; D perhaps matches TRDD3 (6 bases). Trimming stripped 0 bases from V and 5 bases from J, with 37 bases between. This CDR3 region has 23 residues. Germline loops: CDR1 TSWWSYY, CDR2 QGS. The CDR3 DNA reads TGTGCTCTTGGGGAACTAGGCTCTATGGTTGGACACCACCCTCCCTGGGGATGGGATAAACTCATCTTT. Amino acids: CALGELGSMVGHHPPWGWDKLIF.

As concerns this clone: A read error is likely here: a far larger clone is one base away. Other DNA variants within this sample encode the same CDR3. This chain connects TRDV1 to TRDJ1; the match to TRDD3 covers 9 bases. The J gene was not available in TCRdb and was assigned here by matching the DNA to germline segments. Germline values: CDR1 TSWWSYY, CDR2 QGS. Unmatched junction bases numbered 18, after V lost 6 bases and J lost 4 bases. The CDR3 totals 18 residues. CDR3 loop: CALGIHDHGGDTNDKLIF. CDR3 sequence (DNA): TGTGCTCTTGGTATTCACGACCATGGAGGGGATACGAACGATAAACTCATCTTT.

This clone was counted only a few times. The protein held in TCRdb is that of a much larger clone and does not match this DNA's translation at residue 8, likely because of a read error; the protein shown is translated from the DNA. The chain recombines TRDV2 with TRDJ2, with a tentative D call TRDD3 (6 bases). The CDR3 spans 16 residues. In germline, CDR1 is GEAIGNYY, CDR2 EKD. The ends were cut back, 0 bases at V and 4 bases at J, with 14 bases in the middle. Here the CDR3 reads CACDTGGTRGTAQLFF. Here the CDR3 DNA reads TGTGCCTGTGACACCGGGGGGACACGAGGGACAGCACAACTCTTCTTT.

This clone was detected many times. This likely reflects a read error, since a far larger clone is one base away. Other DNA sequences in the same sample also yield this CDR3. The V gene is TRDV1, the J gene TRDJ1; D perhaps matches TRDD3 (8 bases). CDR1 is TSWWSYY and CDR2 is QGS in the germline V gene. V lost 3 bases to trimming and J lost 3 bases, with 26 bases between them. The CDR3 runs to 19 residues. The CDR3 loop is CALGDVVPTLLGAPDKLIF. CDR3 nucleotides: TGTGCTCTTGGGGACGTGGTTCCTACACTACTGGGGGCTCCCGATAAACTCATCTTT.

This clone turned up a few times. This sequence may be a read error, since a much larger clone differs from it by one base. Within the sample, other DNA sequences also encode this same CDR3. The V call is TRDV1, the J call TRDJ1; maybe TRDD3 (6 bases). The germline CDR1 and CDR2 sequences are TSWWSYY and QGS. The CDR3 consists of 22 residues. CDR3 sequence (DNA): TGTGCCCTTGGGGAAGATCGACGGAGCCGGGGATCCCCTAAAAAGTACACCGATAAACTCATCTTT. Translated, it gives CALGEDRRSRGSPKKYTDKLIF.

The table lists this clone with a few counts. The protein given by TCRdb reflects a much larger clone and differs at residue 9 from this DNA's translation, likely from a read error; the protein shown is the DNA's translation. The chain has TRDV1 and TRDJ1; possibly TRDD3 for D (6 bases). The V and J ends lost 4 bases and 0 bases respectively, with 24 bases between them. Germline values: CDR1 TSWWSYY, CDR2 QGS. The CDR3 has 19 amino acids. The CDR3 region is CALGGKLGRYDMYTDKLIF. The CDR3 DNA reads TGTGCTCTTGGGGGCAAACTTGGGAGATACGATATGTACACCGATAAACTCATCTTT.